This TCR beta chain was documented in a study of neoadjuvant anti-PD-1 for oral cavity cancer. Overall study context: Around day 43, patients without progression received a fourth nivolumab dose before surgery. Overall study results and limits: Higher pretreatment Treg/Th17 ratios tracked higher pretreatment blood clonality. TCR analyses covered only three patients per response group.

The germline CDR1 and CDR2 sequences are SGHRS and YFSETQ. V shed 0 bases and J 6 bases; nucleotides not matched to a gene: 9. This CDR3 contains 17 residues. Concerning this clone: Its specificity is unknown.

Two replicates per tumor sample, mostly from 4.8 ug of genomic DNA. Profiled with immunoSEQ multiplex PCR; TCRdb holds only in-frame clones, not every one. Of more than 7,000 clones listed, about 48% were seen once; the top ten hold over 9%. This TCR was sampled from a person aged 40 to 85 with oral cavity squamous cell carcinoma. The source was tumor tissue, collected before nivolumab (anti-PD-1) treatment. This chain uses TRBV5-1 with TRBJ2-1, with 10 bases matching TRBD2. This chain's CDR3 is CASSLVLAGANSNEQFF. The CDR3, as DNA: TGCGCCAGCAGCTTGGTCCTAGCGGGAGCGAACTCCAATGAGCAGTTCTTC.